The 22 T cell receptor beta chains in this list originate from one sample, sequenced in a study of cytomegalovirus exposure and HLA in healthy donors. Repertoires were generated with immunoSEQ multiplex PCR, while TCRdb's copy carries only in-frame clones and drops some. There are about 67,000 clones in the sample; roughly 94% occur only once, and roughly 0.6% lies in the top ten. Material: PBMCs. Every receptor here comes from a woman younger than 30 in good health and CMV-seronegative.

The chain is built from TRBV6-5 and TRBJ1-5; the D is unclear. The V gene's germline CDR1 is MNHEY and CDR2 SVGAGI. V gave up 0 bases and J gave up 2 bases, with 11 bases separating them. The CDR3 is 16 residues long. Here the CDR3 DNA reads TGTGCCAGCAGTTACTCGATCGGGGTAGGCAATCAGCCCCAGCATTTT. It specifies CASSYSIGVGNQPQHF.

This chain's CDR3 is CAWSYRRLGYEQYF. The CDR3 DNA reads as TGTGCCTGGAGTTACAGGCGGTTGGGTTACGAGCAGTACTTC. The chain recombines TRBV30 with TRBJ2-7; D perhaps matches TRBD1 (5 bases). The germline gives CDR1 GTSNPN, CDR2 SVGIG (reference sequence). This CDR3 is 14 amino acids long. Between the trimmed V and J ends, which lost 2 bases and 4 bases, there was a span of 15 bases. The full variable domain, completed using reference TRBV30 and TRBJ2-7, is SQTIHQWPATLVQPVGSPLSLECTVEGTSNPNLYWYRQAAGRGLQLLFYSVGIGQISSEVPQNLSASRPQDRQFILSSKKLLLSDSGFYLCAWSYRRLGYEQYFGPGTRLTVT.

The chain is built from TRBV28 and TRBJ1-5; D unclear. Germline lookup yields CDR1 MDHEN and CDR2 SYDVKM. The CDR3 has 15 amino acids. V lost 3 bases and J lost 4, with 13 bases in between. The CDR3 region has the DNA TGTGCCAGCAGTTTGCATACATCCCTGAATCAGCCCCAGCATTTT. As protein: CASSLHTSLNQPQHF. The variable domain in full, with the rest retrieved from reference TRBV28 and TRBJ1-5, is DVKVTQSSRYLVKRTGEKVFLECVQDMDHENMFWYRQDPGLGLRLIYFSYDVKMKEKGDIPEGYSVSREKKERFSLILESASTNQTSMYLCASSLHTSLNQPQHFGDGTRLSIL.

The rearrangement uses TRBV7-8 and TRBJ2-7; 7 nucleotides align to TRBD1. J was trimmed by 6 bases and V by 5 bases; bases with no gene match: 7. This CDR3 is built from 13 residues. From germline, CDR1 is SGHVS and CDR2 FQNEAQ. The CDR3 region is CASSVYHRGEQYF. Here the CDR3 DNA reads TGTGCCAGCAGCGTTTACCACAGGGGCGAGCAGTACTTC.

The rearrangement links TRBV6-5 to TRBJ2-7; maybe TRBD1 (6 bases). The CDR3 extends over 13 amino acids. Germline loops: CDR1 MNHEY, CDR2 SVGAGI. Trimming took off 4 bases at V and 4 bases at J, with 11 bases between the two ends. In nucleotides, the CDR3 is TGTGCCAGCAGTTCATCCGGGACATACGAGCAGTACTTC. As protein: CASSSSGTYEQYF.

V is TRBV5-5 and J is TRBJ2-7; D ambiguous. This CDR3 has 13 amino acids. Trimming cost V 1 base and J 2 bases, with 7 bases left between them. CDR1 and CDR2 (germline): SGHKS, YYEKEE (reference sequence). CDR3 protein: CASSLSRAYEQYF. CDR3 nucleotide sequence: TGTGCCAGCAGCTTGTCCCGCGCCTACGAGCAGTACTTC.

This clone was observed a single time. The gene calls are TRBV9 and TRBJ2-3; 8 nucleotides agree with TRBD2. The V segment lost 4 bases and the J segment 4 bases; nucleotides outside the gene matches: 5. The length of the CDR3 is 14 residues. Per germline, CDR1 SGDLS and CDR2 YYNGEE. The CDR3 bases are TGTGCCAGCAGCCCAGGGACTAGAGCAGATACGCAGTATTTT. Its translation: CASSPGTRADTQYF.

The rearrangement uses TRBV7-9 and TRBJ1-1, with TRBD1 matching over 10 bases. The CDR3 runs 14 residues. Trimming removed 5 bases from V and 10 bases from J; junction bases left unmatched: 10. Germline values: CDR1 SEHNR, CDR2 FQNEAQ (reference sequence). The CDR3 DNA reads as TGTGCCAGCAGCATATCCGGGACAGGGGCGGGAGCTTTCTTT. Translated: CASSISGTGAGAFF. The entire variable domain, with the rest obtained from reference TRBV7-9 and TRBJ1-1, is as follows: DTGVSQNPRHKITKRGQNVTFRCDPISEHNRLYWYRQTLGQGPEFLTYFQNEAQLEKSRLLSDRFSAERPKGSFSTLEIQRTEQGDSAMYLCASSISGTGAGAFFGQGTRLTVV.

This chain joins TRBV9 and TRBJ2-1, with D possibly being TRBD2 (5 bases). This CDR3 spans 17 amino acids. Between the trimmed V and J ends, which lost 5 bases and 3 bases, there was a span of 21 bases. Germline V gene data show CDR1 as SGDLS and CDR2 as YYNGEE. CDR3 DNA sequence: TGTGCCAGCAGTGAACCCGTGGTGCGAGGGCACTACAATGAGCAGTTCTTC. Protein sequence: CASSEPVVRGHYNEQFF.

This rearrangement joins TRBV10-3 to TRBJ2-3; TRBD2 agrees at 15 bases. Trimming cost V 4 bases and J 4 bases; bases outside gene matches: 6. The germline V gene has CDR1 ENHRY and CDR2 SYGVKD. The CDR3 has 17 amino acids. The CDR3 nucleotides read TGTGCCATCAGTGCAGGACTAGCGGGGGGGCGTTCAGATACGCAGTATTTT. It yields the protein CAISAGLAGGRSDTQYF.

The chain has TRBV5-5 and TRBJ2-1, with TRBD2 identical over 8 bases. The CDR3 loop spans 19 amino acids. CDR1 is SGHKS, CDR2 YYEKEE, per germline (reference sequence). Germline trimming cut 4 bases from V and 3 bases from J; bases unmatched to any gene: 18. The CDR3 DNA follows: TGTGCCAGCAGCAGCTTGTATAGGGCTGCCGGGAGGGACTACAATGAGCAGTTCTTC. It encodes CASSSLYRAAGRDYNEQFF.

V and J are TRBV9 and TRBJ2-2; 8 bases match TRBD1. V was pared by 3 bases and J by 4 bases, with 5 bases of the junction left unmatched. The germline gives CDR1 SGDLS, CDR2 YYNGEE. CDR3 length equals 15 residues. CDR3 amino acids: CASSAETGGTGELFF. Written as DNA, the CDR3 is TGTGCCAGCAGCGCAGAAACAGGGGGCACCGGGGAGCTGTTTTTT.

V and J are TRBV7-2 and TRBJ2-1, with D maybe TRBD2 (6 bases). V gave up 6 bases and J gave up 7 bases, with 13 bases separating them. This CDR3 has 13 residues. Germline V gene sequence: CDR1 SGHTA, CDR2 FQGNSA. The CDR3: CASSWTDYNEQFF. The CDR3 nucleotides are TGTGCCAGCAGTTGGACGGACTATAATGAGCAGTTCTTC.

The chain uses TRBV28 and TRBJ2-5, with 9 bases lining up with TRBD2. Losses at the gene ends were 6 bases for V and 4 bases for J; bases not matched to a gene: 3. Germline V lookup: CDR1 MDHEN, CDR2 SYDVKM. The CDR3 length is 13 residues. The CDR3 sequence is CASRRLAAETQYF. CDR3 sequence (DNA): TGTGCCAGCAGGAGACTAGCGGCAGAGACCCAGTACTTC.

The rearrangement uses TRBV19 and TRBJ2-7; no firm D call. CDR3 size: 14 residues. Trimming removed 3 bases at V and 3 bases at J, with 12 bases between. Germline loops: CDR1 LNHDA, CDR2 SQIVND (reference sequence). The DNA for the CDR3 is TGTGCCAGTAGTATTTTGGGCCAGAGCTACGAGCAGTACTTC. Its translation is CASSILGQSYEQYF.

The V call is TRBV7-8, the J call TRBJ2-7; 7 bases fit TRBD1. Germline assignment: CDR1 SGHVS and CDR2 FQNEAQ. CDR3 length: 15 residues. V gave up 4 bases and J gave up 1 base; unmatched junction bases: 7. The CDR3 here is CASSSDRAISYEQYF. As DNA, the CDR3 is TGTGCCAGCAGCTCAGACAGGGCAATTTCCTACGAGCAGTACTTC.

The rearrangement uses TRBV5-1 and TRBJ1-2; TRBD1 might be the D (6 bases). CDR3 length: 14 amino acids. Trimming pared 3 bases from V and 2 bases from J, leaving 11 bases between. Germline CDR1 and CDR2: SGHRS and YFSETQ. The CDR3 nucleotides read TGCGCCAGCAGCTCTGGACAGTCGAACTATGGCTACACCTTC. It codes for CASSSGQSNYGYTF.

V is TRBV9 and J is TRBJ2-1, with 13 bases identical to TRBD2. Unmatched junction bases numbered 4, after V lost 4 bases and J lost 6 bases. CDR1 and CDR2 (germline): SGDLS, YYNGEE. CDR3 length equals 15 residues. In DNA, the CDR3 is TGTGCCAGCAGCTTAACTAGCGGGGGGGCCAATGAGCAGTTCTTC. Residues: CASSLTSGGANEQFF.

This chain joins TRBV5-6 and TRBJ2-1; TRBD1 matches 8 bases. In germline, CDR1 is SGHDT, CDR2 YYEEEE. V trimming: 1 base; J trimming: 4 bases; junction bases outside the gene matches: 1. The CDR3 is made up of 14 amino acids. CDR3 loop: CASSLRTGYNEQFF. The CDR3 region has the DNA TGTGCCAGCAGCTTGAGGACAGGGTACAATGAGCAGTTCTTC.

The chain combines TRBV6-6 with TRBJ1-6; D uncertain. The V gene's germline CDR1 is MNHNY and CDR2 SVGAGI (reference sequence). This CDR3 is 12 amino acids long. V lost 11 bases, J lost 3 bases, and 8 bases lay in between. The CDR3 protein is CASGFYNSPLHF. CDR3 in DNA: TGTGCCTCTGGCTTCTATAATTCACCCCTCCACTTT.

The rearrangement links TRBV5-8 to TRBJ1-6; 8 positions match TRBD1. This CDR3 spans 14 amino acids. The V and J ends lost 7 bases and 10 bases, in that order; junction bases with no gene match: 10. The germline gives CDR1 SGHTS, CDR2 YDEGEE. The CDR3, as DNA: TGTGCCAGCGACGTTCGGACAGGGAACTCACCCCTCCACTTT. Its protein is CASDVRTGNSPLHF.

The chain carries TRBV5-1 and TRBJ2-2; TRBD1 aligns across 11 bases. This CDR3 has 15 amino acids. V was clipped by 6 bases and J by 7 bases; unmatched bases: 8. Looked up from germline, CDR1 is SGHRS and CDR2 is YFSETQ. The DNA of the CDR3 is TGCGCCAGCACTGGACAGGGGGCAGGCATCGGGGAGCTGTTTTTT. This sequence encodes CASTGQGAGIGELFF.